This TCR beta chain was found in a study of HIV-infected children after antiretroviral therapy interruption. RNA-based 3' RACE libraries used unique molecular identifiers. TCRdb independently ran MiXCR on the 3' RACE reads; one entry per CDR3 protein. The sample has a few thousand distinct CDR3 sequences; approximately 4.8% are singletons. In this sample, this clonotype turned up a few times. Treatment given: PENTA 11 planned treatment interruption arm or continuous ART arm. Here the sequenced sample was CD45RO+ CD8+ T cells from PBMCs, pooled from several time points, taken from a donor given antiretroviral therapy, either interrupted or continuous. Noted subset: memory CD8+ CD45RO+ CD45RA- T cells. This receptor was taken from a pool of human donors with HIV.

The CDR3 reads CASSLGDDTEAFF. Here the CDR3 DNA reads TGTGCCAGCAGCTTGGGGGATGACACTGAAGCTTTCTTT. The gene calls are TRBV13 and TRBJ1-1, with D possibly matching TRBD1 (5 bases). This CDR3 has 13 residues. V lost 3 bases, J lost 3 bases, and 8 bases lay in between. Germline loops: CDR1 PRHDT, CDR2 FYEKMQ (reference sequence). Filled out from reference TRBV13 and TRBJ1-1, the complete variable domain reads AAGVIQSPRHLIKEKRETATLKCYPIPRHDTVYWYQQGPGQDPQFLISFYEKMQSDKGSIPDRFSAQQFSDYHSELNMSSLELGDSALYFCASSLGDDTEAFFGQGTRLTVV.